The source of this T cell receptor beta chain is a study of CD8+ T cells in alopecia areata. Germline V gene sequence: CDR1 GTSNPN, CDR2 SVGIG (reference sequence). The CDR3 loop spans 12 amino acids. With 5 bases removed from V and 8 bases from J, the gap between germline ends came to 15 bases. Sequencing used cDNA as its template, made by extracting RNA and reverse transcribing it. TCRdb keeps only in-frame clones here, not all; method: immunoSEQ multiplex PCR. This sample carries around 160,000 clones, about 60% of them seen once, and the ten largest clones take about 14%. Treatment: oral pan-JAK inhibitor, 5-10 mg twice daily.

V and J are TRBV30 and TRBJ1-2; D call uncertain. The clonotype originates from a human donor with alopecia areata. The sequencing here drew on CD4+ T cells sorted from blood, taken at week 24, from a patient treated with tofacitinib. CDR3 in DNA: TGTGCCTGGCCGGGGTCCCATGGGGGCTACACCTTC. Protein: CAWPGSHGGYTF.